The clone carrying this T cell receptor beta chain was counted ten times or more. The antigen remains undetermined. Next came a second PCR, run for about 7 to 12 cycles, which used a sample-barcoded 5' primer along with a J-beta primer mix. TCRdb analysed the 5' RACE reads with MiXCR anew, one entry per CDR3 protein. The sample yields 1 million to 1.2 million distinct CDR3 sequences, around two fifths seen once. These data belong to a study of blood T cells in healthy people across ages. Overall study: Capture via template switching afforded approximately one barcoded beta molecule per two T cells.

The germline V gene encodes CDR1 SQVTM and CDR2 ANQGSEA. V shed 7 bases and J shed 10 bases, with 18 bases lying between them. This CDR3 spans 12 amino acids. General study findings and limits: Older individuals had lower TCR beta diversity per million T cells (the decline was roughly linear). Higher diversity, along with more naive CD4+ cells, distinguished long-lived donors from aged donors.

The rearrangement links TRBV29-1 to TRBJ2-3; the D call may be TRBD1 or TRBD2 (6 bases each). Specimen: blood. The sequence was obtained from a man between 18 and 35 years old in good health. Here the CDR3 DNA reads TGCAGCGGAGGGGGAGGAGATACCTCGCAGTATTTT. Amino acid sequence: CSGGGGDTSQYF.